A single count supports the clone carrying this T cell receptor beta chain. Profiled with immunoSEQ multiplex PCR; TCRdb holds only in-frame clones, not every one. The sample has 150,000 to 200,000 clones, about four fifths seen once. Germline V gene sequence: CDR1 MNHNY, CDR2 SVGAGI (reference sequence). The CDR3 totals 15 residues. V shed 7 bases, J shed 2 bases, and the junction held 9 bases outside the gene matches. The sample comes from a study of cytomegalovirus exposure and HLA in healthy donors. The TCR sequence derives from a man aged 25 to 45 in good health and CMV-seropositive. The sample comprised PBMCs. The J gene is TRBJ2-5, the V gene TRBV6-6; the match to TRBD1 covers 8 bases. The CDR3 sequence is CASNLPGTGQETQYF. CDR3 in DNA: TGTGCCAGCAATCTACCCGGGACAGGACAAGAGACCCAGTACTTC.